Listed below are T cell receptor beta chains from one sample, sequenced in a study of OX40 agonist ivuxolimab in advanced cancers. Clones were read by immunoSEQ multiplex PCR, and TCRdb kept only the in-frame ones, dropping some. The sample lists some 70,000 clones, approximately 89% occurring once. The specimen comprised CD4+ or CD8+ T cells sorted from blood, sampled in a trial of the OX40 agonist ivuxolimab. These receptors all stem from an adult with an advanced solid tumor such as melanoma, head and neck, liver or kidney cancer. Both conserved end residues are part of each CDR3. The order of the fields is D gene, J gene, V gene, clone size, CDR3 protein, CDR3 DNA. A D gene is named only where the DNA matches it firmly. Where a row states a size, it is once, few, many or the class of an expanded clone; other rows omit it.

TRBD1 TRBJ1-2 TRBV7-9 NA CASRDLGQGGSRGYTF TGTGCCAGCAGAGACCTCGGACAGGGCGGCTCTCGTGGCTACACCTTC
TRBD2 TRBJ2-1 TRBV5-1 once CASSLNPSGGGSYNEQFF TGCGCCAGCAGCTTGAACCCTAGCGGGGGCGGGTCCTACAATGAGCAGTTCTTC
TRBD2 TRBJ2-7 TRBV7-9 NA CASSYSGGYEQYF TGTGCCAGCAGCTATTCGGGGGGTTACGAGCAGTACTTC
TRBD1 TRBJ2-1 TRBV11-2 NA CASSLMGQNNEQFF TGTGCCAGCAGCTTGATGGGACAGAACAATGAGCAGTTCTTC
TRBD1 TRBJ2-7 TRBV19 NA CASSISPSGTAYEQYF TGTGCCAGTAGTATATCCCCCTCCGGGACAGCTTACGAGCAGTACTTC
NA TRBJ2-7 TRBV2 NA CASRETALQTYF TGTGCCAGCAGAGAGACAGCTCTCCAAACGTACTTC
NA TRBJ2-4 TRBV19 NA CASSSGEIAKNIQYF TGTGCCAGTAGTAGTGGGGAAATAGCCAAAAACATTCAGTACTTC
NA TRBJ2-7 TRBV18 NA CASSPDHDISGVSSYEQYF TGTGCCAGCTCACCTGACCACGATATTTCTGGGGTCAGCTCCTACGAGCAGTACTTC
TRBD1 TRBJ1-1 TRBV7-9 NA CASSLVQGQSFF TGTGCCAGCAGCTTAGTACAGGGACAGTCTTTCTTT
NA TRBJ1-1 TRBV6-5 NA CASSYPRTVNTEAFF TGTGCCAGCAGTTACCCAAGGACAGTTAACACTGAAGCTTTCTTT
TRBD2 TRBJ2-1 TRBV6-4 NA CASSDVGGKNEQFF TGTGCCAGCAGTGATGTGGGGGGGAAGAATGAGCAGTTCTTC
TRBD1 TRBJ2-1 TRBV4-1 few CASSRALTGTGGKNEQFF TGCGCCAGCAGCCGCGCTCTAACCGGGACAGGGGGCAAGAATGAGCAGTTCTTC
NA TRBJ2-3 TRBV18 once CASSPPSSEATDTQYF TGTGCCAGCTCACCACCGTCTAGCGAGGCCACAGATACGCAGTATTTT
NA TRBJ1-3 TRBV6-1 NA CASSVVGGGNTIYF TGTGCCAGCAGTGTAGTAGGAGGAGGAAACACCATATATTTT
TRBD1 TRBJ1-1 TRBV7-8 NA CASSRGQVNTEAFF TGTGCCAGCAGCCGGGGACAGGTGAACACTGAAGCTTTCTTT
TRBD2 TRBJ2-5 TRBV11-2 NA CASSATGGGETQYF TGTGCCAGCAGCGCGACCGGGGGGGGAGAGACCCAGTACTTC